This T cell receptor beta chain emerged from a study of blood T cell repertoires in COVID-19 (dated by TCRdb to 2020 to 2022). In terms of the full investigation: Collaborator samples came from the United States, Italy and Spain and covered acute and convalescent phases of COVID-19. The samples were drawn from the first 160 participants of the ongoing ImmuneRACE study and from 1,254 subjects provided by 6 global collaborators. The dataset comprised deeply sampled blood TCRbeta repertoires from subjects exposed to, actively infected with, or recovered from COVID-19. Where available, HLA class I and class II types were taken from metadata supplied by the sample provider and were not determined by assay-based typing. The sample metadata nearly always contained a de-identified subject ID, COVID-19 status, age in years and sex. The repertoires were released in a freely available public database intended as a resource for research on the immune response to SARS-CoV-2. The material from the prospective study consisted of cDNA or gDNA derived from T cells, B-cell-depleted T cells, or PBMCs. On the study overall, not on this receptor specifically: Clinical and demographic metadata were provided uncurated, with the amount varying by source and participant.

CDR1 and CDR2, looked up from the germline V gene, are KGHSH and LQKENI. The CDR3 spans 15 residues, from the cysteine through the phenylalanine. Kept here is only the CDR3 DNA, which spans 45 bases and is read in frame from base 1. V and J lose 2 bases and 8 bases, and a span of 13 bases separates them. TCRbeta CDR3 regions were amplified from genomic DNA by means of the immunoSEQ Assay, a bias-controlled multiplex PCR. Under the source paper's analysis protocol: The number of nucleated cells in each sample was estimated from the amplification of reference gene primers within the assay. To quantify the absolute abundance of each unique TCRbeta CDR3 rearrangement, sequence reads were collapsed and filtered. For each sample, productive Simpson clonality was calculated by taking the square root of Simpson's diversity index across productive rearrangements. Sourced from immuneACCESS, this table was stored by TCRdb with only in-frame sequences that have V and J called. A share of the clones is absent; for the studies checked, an unresolved V gene accounts for under half, and the remainder has no known explanation. Clone size and V and J calls were adopted from that table, with D and trimming inferred from the DNA. The sample profile shows some 50,000 clones; approximately 84% of them were found once. 28% of the sample is in the top ten clones.

As concerns this clone: Its antigen is still unknown. The sample holds no much larger clone one base away, and base qualities are not on file.

Each collaborating institution followed its own protocols to collect whole blood in K2EDTA tubes. For TCRbeta analysis, collaborators shipped samples in one of three forms: frozen whole blood, isolated PBMCs, or DNA extracted from either of those sample types. The clonotype comes from a human donor in a cohort sampled during active COVID-19. The sequence joins TRBV18 to TRBJ1-6; no confident D gene assignment can be made. Sample: peripheral blood. The CDR3 amino acid sequence is: CASSPYGGIDSPLHF. The sequenced DNA is TGTGCCAGCTCACCATATGGAGGGATCGATTCACCCCTCCACTTT.